This passage covers 10 T cell receptor beta chains from one sample sequenced in a study of beta chain features in type 1 diabetes. Expressed TCRB transcripts were sequenced because the isolated RNA had all been reverse transcribed beforehand. Here immunoSEQ multiplex PCR was the method, and the copy in TCRdb shows in-frame clones only, minus some. The sample carries under 450,000 clones, approximately 15% recorded once. Sequenced material: naive CD4+ T cells from blood. These receptor sequences come from a man aged 25-40 years in good health.

This clone appeared a few times. The J gene is TRBJ2-7, the V gene TRBV28; maybe TRBD1 (6 bases). Trimming pared 3 bases from V and 2 bases from J, leaving 11 bases between. Germline loops: CDR1 MDHEN, CDR2 SYDVKM. The CDR3 loop spans 14 amino acids. In nucleotides, the CDR3 is TGTGCCAGCAGTTTGACAGGTCACCCCTACGAGCAGTACTTC. Residues: CASSLTGHPYEQYF.

This clone was counted only a few times. The chain couples TRBV9 to TRBJ2-7; 9 bases fit TRBD1. The CDR3 is 15 amino acids. Trimming at V came to 4 bases and at J to 3 bases, leaving 8 bases not matched to a gene. CDR1 and CDR2 from the germline V gene are SGDLS and YYNGEE. The CDR3 loop is CASSPRTGDGYEQYF. CDR3 coding DNA: TGTGCCAGCAGCCCCCGGACAGGGGATGGCTACGAGCAGTACTTC.

This clone was counted only a few times. V usage is TRBV30 and J usage is TRBJ1-1, with no clear D. CDR1 and CDR2 from the germline V gene are GTSNPN and SVGIG (reference sequence). V lost 0 bases, J lost 1 base, and 9 bases lay in between. The CDR3 loop spans 14 amino acids. CDR3 in DNA: TGTGCCTGGAGTGTCCCCTGGGGGAACACTGAAGCTTTCTTT. It specifies CAWSVPWGNTEAFF.

In its sample, this clone was seen a few times. The chain is built from TRBV7-2 and TRBJ2-5; D may be TRBD1 (5 bases). The germline V gene has CDR1 SGHTA and CDR2 FQGNSA. V was pared by 6 bases and J by 2 bases, with 13 bases between. The CDR3 spans 14 residues. CDR3: CASSRQILQETQYF. For the CDR3, the DNA is TGTGCCAGCAGTCGACAGATTTTACAAGAGACCCAGTACTTC.

This clone was picked up a small number of times. The rearrangement uses TRBV10-1 and TRBJ2-5; tentative D call: TRBD1 (5 bases). The V gene's germline CDR1 is WNHNN and CDR2 SYGVQD (reference sequence). The CDR3 extends over 13 amino acids. V lost 3 bases and J lost 2, with 7 bases in between. The CDR3 sequence is CASSESGQETQYF. Written as DNA, the CDR3 is TGCGCCAGCAGTGAATCAGGGCAAGAGACCCAGTACTTC.

This rearrangement joins TRBV4-2 to TRBJ2-5, with 13 nucleotides matching TRBD2. This CDR3 is built from 17 residues. J lost 5 bases, V lost 1 base, and 7 bases had no gene match. Germline V lookup: CDR1 LGHNA, CDR2 YNFKEQ. The CDR3: CASSQATSGRAPETQYF. The CDR3 DNA reads as TGTGCCAGCAGCCAAGCCACTAGCGGGAGGGCTCCGGAGACCCAGTACTTC.

V usage is TRBV2 and J usage is TRBJ2-3; D may be TRBD1 (6 bases). CDR1 is SNHLY, CDR2 FYNNEI, per germline. V was pared by 6 bases and J by 7 bases, with 17 bases between. CDR3 length: 14 amino acids. This CDR3 reads CASRLLGARNTQYF. The CDR3 coding sequence is TGTGCCAGCAGACTTTTGGGGGCGAGAAATACGCAGTATTTT.

This clone was picked up a small number of times. This rearrangement joins TRBV15 to TRBJ2-7, with no clear D. V lost 0 bases and J 4 bases, leaving 10 bases between the germline ends. CDR1 and CDR2 (germline): LNHNV, YYDKDF (reference sequence). This CDR3 comprises 14 residues. In DNA form, the CDR3 reads TGTGCCACCAGCAGAGACAGAACCAGTTACGAGCAGTACTTC. Its protein is CATSRDRTSYEQYF.

The chain is built from TRBV9 and TRBJ2-3; 8 nucleotides agree with TRBD2. The CDR3 consists of 15 residues. V lost 3 bases, J lost 9 bases, and 12 bases stayed unmatched. The germline V gene encodes CDR1 SGDLS and CDR2 YYNGEE. The CDR3 reads CASSATSAPTPTQYF. The DNA of the CDR3 is TGTGCCAGCAGCGCGACTAGCGCCCCTACCCCCACGCAGTATTTT.

This clone was picked up one time. The J gene is TRBJ2-7, the V gene TRBV27; 8 nucleotides line up with TRBD1. The germline CDR1 and CDR2 sequences are MNHEY and SMNVEV (reference sequence). With V trimmed by 3 bases and J by 4 bases, 2 bases remained unmatched. CDR3 size: 13 residues. CDR3 DNA: TGTGCCAGCAGTTTCCAGGGGGCGTACGAGCAGTACTTC. This encodes CASSFQGAYEQYF.